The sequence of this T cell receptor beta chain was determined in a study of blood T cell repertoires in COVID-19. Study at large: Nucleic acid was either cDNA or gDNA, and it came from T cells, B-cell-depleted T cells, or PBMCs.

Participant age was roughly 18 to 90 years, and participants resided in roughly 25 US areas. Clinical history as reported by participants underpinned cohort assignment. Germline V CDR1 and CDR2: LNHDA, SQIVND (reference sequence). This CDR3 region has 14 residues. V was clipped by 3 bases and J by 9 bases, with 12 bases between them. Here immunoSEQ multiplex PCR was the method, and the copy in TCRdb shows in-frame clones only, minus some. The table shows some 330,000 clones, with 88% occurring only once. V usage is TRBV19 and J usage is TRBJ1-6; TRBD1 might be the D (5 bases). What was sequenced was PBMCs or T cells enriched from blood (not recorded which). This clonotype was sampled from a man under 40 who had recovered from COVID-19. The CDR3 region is CASSMLQGSSPLHF. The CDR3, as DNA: TGTGCCAGTAGTATGCTGCAGGGTAGTTCACCCCTCCACTTT.